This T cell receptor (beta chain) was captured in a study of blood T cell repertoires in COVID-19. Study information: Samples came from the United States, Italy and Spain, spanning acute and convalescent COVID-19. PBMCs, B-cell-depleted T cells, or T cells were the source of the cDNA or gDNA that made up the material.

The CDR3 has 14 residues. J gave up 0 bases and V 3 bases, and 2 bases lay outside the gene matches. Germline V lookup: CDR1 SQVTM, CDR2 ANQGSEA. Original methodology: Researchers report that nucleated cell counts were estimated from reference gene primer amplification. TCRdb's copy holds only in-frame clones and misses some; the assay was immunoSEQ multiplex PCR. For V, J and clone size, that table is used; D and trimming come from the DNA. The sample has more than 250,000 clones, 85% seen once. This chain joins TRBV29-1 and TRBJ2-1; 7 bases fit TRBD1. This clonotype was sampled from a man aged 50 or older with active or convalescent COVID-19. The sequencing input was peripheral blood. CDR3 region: CSVDRGSSYNEQFF. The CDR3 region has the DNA TGCAGCGTTGACAGGGGGAGCTCCTACAATGAGCAGTTCTTC.